Below, 25 T cell receptor beta chains from the same sample are listed, as sequenced in a study of CD8 T cells in ankylosing spondylitis. Findings and limits, study-wide: For ankylosing spondylitis blood, a TCR beta motif of several highly homologous variants appeared characteristic.

TCRdb fed the 5' RACE reads into MiXCR, producing one record per CDR3 protein. The data show approximately 220,000 distinct CDR3 sequences, with around 19% seen just once and approximately 42% held by the top ten. Which antigens these TCRs recognize remains unknown. The specimen was blood, either unsorted or a sorted T cell fraction (not recorded which). These receptor sequences come from a male donor with ankylosing spondylitis.

This clonotype was seen only a few times. This chain joins TRBV7-9 and TRBJ2-1, with 12 bases aligning to TRBD2. V lost 5 bases to trimming and J lost 6 bases; unmatched junction nucleotides: 11. The CDR3 loop spans 17 amino acids. Germline V gene sequence: CDR1 SEHNR, CDR2 FQNEAQ (reference sequence). The CDR3 is CASSPPLAGGRVNEQFF. CDR3 bases: TGTGCCAGCAGCCCCCCCCTAGCGGGGGGGCGGGTCAATGAGCAGTTCTTC.

The chain is built from TRBV20-1 and TRBJ2-1; 9 nucleotides match TRBD2. J was trimmed by 6 bases and V by 4 bases; bases with no gene match: 10. Germline loops: CDR1 DFQATT, CDR2 SNEGSKA (reference sequence). This CDR3 is 15 amino acids long. CDR3 in amino acids: CSATRTSEGTNEQFF. The CDR3 bases are TGCAGTGCTACGCGGACTAGCGAGGGTACCAATGAGCAGTTCTTC.

The chain employs TRBV6-5 and TRBJ2-7, with TRBD2 matching over 8 bases. Germline CDR1 and CDR2: MNHEY and SVGAGI. With V trimmed by 2 bases and J by 5 bases, 11 bases remained unmatched. The CDR3 sequence is 16 residues long. The CDR3 sequence: CASSYVAGGPWDEQYF. In DNA, the CDR3 is TGTGCCAGCAGTTACGTGGCGGGAGGCCCCTGGGACGAGCAGTACTTC.

This clonotype was counted only a few times. J is TRBJ1-5 and V is TRBV4-2, with D possibly TRBD1 on 5 matching bases. Germline CDR1 reads LGHNA; CDR2 reads YNFKEQ. V gave up 0 bases and J gave up 3 bases, with 15 bases separating them. The CDR3 sequence is 17 residues long. The CDR3 bases are TGTGCCAGCAGCCAAGATAACCAGGGAAGGGACAATCAGCCCCAGCATTTT. Translating it yields CASSQDNQGRDNQPQHF.

This clonotype was counted between two and nine times. The J gene is TRBJ2-7, the V gene TRBV2, with D possibly being TRBD1 or TRBD2 (5 bases each). V was clipped by 8 bases and J by 0 bases, with 14 bases between them. The CDR3 contains 14 residues. Germline-derived CDR1 and CDR2 are SNHLY and FYNNEI. The CDR3 is CASLGRGTSYEQYF. The CDR3 nucleotides read TGTGCCAGCCTTGGTCGGGGCACCTCCTACGAGCAGTACTTC.

The chain couples TRBV11-2 to TRBJ2-1; 13 bases map to TRBD2. This CDR3 comprises 19 residues. Trimming cost V 3 bases and J 0 bases; bases outside gene matches: 8. The germline CDR1 and CDR2 sequences are SGHAT and FQNNGV. DNA for the CDR3: TGTGCCAGCAGCTTCCGACTAGCGGGGGGTTCGAGCTCCTACAATGAGCAGTTCTTC. Protein product: CASSFRLAGGSSSYNEQFF.

This clonotype occurred many times. The V call is TRBV18, the J call TRBJ2-1; the D gene is possibly TRBD2 (5 bases). Germline loops: CDR1 KGHSH, CDR2 LQKENI. Trimming removed 0 bases from V and 0 bases from J, with 9 bases in between. The CDR3 runs 16 residues. CDR3 sequence reads: CASSPPAVSSYNEQFF. The DNA for the CDR3 is TGTGCCAGCTCACCACCAGCGGTCAGCTCCTACAATGAGCAGTTCTTC.

The gene calls are TRBV12-3 or TRBV12-4 and TRBJ2-5; D might be TRBD1 (6 bases). V shed 4 bases and J shed 3 bases, with 12 bases lying between them. The CDR3 has 14 residues. Written as DNA, the CDR3 is TGTGCCAGCAGTTCGGCAGGGACAAAAGAGACCCAGTACTTC. As protein: CASSSAGTKETQYF.

The chain joins TRBV28 to TRBJ2-5; tentative D call: TRBD1 (5 bases). The CDR3 sequence is 14 residues long. The ends were cut back, 5 bases at V and 5 bases at J, with 15 bases in the middle. Germline V gene lookup returns CDR1 MDHEN and CDR2 SYDVKM. DNA for the CDR3: TGTGCCAGCAGTGTTCCTTGGGGCGAGGAGACCCAGTACTTC. Protein product: CASSVPWGEETQYF. Together with reference TRBV28 and TRBJ2-5, the CDR3 gives the full variable domain: DVKVTQSSRYLVKRTGEKVFLECVQDMDHENMFWYRQDPGLGLRLIYFSYDVKMKEKGDIPEGYSVSREKKERFSLILESASTNQTSMYLCASSVPWGEETQYFGPGTRLLVL.

This clonotype has more than one count but fewer than ten. The V and J genes are TRBV7-3 and TRBJ2-3, with TRBD1 matching 8 bases. The CDR3 contains 15 residues. From germline, CDR1 is SGHTA and CDR2 FQGTGA. Losses at the gene ends were 3 bases for V and 4 bases for J; bases not matched to a gene: 6. The CDR3 coding sequence is TGTGCCAGCAGCTTCGGACAGGGTGAGGCAGATACGCAGTATTTT. It is translated as CASSFGQGEADTQYF.

This clonotype was recorded at least ten times. This chain connects TRBV12-3 or TRBV12-4 to TRBJ2-3; D is perhaps TRBD1 or TRBD2 (5 bases each). V was cut by 5 bases and J by 0 bases, with 9 bases left in between. The CDR3 contains 14 residues. CDR3 residues: CASSPRDSTDTQYF. The CDR3 bases are TGTGCCAGCAGTCCCCGGGACAGCACAGATACGCAGTATTTT.

V usage is TRBV12-3 or TRBV12-4 and J usage is TRBJ2-7; D is possibly TRBD1 (6 bases). V lost 5 bases and J 0 bases, leaving 8 bases between the germline ends. CDR3 length equals 13 residues. This CDR3 is CASSGQSSYEQYF. The CDR3, as DNA: TGTGCCAGCAGTGGACAGAGCTCCTACGAGCAGTACTTC.

This clonotype has a handful of counts. The chain employs TRBV9 and TRBJ2-7; either TRBD1 or TRBD2 may fit D (5 bases each). The length of the CDR3 is 14 residues. The V gene lost 0 bases and the J gene lost 1 base, with 8 bases spanning the gap. The V gene's germline CDR1 is SGDLS and CDR2 YYNGEE. The CDR3 sequence is CASSVGDGSYEQYF. The CDR3 DNA sequence: TGTGCCAGCAGCGTAGGGGACGGGTCCTACGAGCAGTACTTC.

The chain uses TRBV9 and TRBJ1-1, with D perhaps TRBD1 (5 bases). Germline V gene lookup returns CDR1 SGDLS and CDR2 YYNGEE. The V gene lost 0 bases and the J gene lost 0 bases, with 9 bases spanning the gap. This CDR3 spans 15 amino acids. The CDR3 bases are TGTGCCAGCAGCGTAGTTGGGGCAATGAACACTGAAGCTTTCTTT. It translates to CASSVVGAMNTEAFF.

The genes are TRBV13 and TRBJ2-7; D is uncertain. V dropped 0 bases and J dropped 2 bases, with 8 bases sitting between them. Germline V gives CDR1 PRHDT, CDR2 FYEKMQ (reference sequence). This CDR3 is 14 amino acids long. The CDR3 coding sequence is TGTGCCAGCAGCTTAGGCAGCGTTACCTACGAGCAGTACTTC. Translating gives CASSLGSVTYEQYF.

The rearrangement uses TRBV6-1 and TRBJ2-7; TRBD2 might be the D (6 bases). V lost 7 bases, J lost 3 bases, and 28 bases lay in between. This CDR3 comprises 18 residues. The germline V gene encodes CDR1 MNHNS and CDR2 SASEGT. CDR3 residues: CASTLLGVWDSTDYEQYF. The CDR3 region has the DNA TGTGCCAGCACCCTCTTGGGGGTCTGGGACTCTACTGACTACGAGCAGTACTTC.

This sequence joins TRBV7-9 and TRBJ2-3, with D hard to call. Germline loops: CDR1 SEHNR, CDR2 FQNEAQ (reference sequence). The CDR3 runs 16 residues. V was shortened by 0 bases and J by 3 bases, with 13 bases between the two germline ends. CDR3 loop: CASSLASVQETDTQYF. CDR3 coding DNA: TGTGCCAGCAGCTTAGCTTCCGTGCAGGAGACAGATACGCAGTATTTT.

A few counts support this clonotype. V usage is TRBV28 and J usage is TRBJ1-5; possible D gene TRBD1, 5 bases. The CDR3 is 16 amino acids. Between the trimmed V and J ends, which lost 6 bases and 7 bases, there was a span of 22 bases. Germline CDR1 is MDHEN and CDR2 is SYDVKM. Here the CDR3 reads CASRNLGALKWQPQHF. The CDR3 DNA reads TGTGCCAGCAGAAACCTAGGGGCCCTCAAGTGGCAGCCCCAGCATTTT.

This clonotype was observed a few times. The chain uses TRBV4-1 and TRBJ2-7; no reliable D call. This CDR3 contains 15 residues. CDR1 is MGHRA and CDR2 is YSYEKL in the germline V gene. Deletions cut 0 bases from V and 3 bases from J, with 12 bases between. The CDR3 nucleotides read TGCGCCAGCAGCCAAGAAGTCCGGCAGAGCTACGAGCAGTACTTC. Protein sequence: CASSQEVRQSYEQYF.

The DNA of the CDR3 is TGCAGCGTTGAAGATCCCCGGACTAGCGGCGATGCCTACGAGCAGTACTTC. Translation: CSVEDPRTSGDAYEQYF. This chain connects TRBV29-1 to TRBJ2-7; 10 bases line up with TRBD2. With 0 bases clipped from V and 2 bases from J, the junction kept 10 bases outside the gene matches. The CDR3 length is 17 residues. Looked up from germline, CDR1 is SQVTM and CDR2 is ANQGSEA.

The table lists this clonotype with many counts. This chain joins TRBV13 and TRBJ1-3; 7 bases map to TRBD1. The J segment lost 0 bases and the V segment lost 0 bases, leaving 2 bases of the junction unmatched. The CDR3 is 16 residues long. Germline CDR1 reads PRHDT; CDR2 reads FYEKMQ (reference sequence). CDR3 coding DNA: TGTGCCAGCAGCTTAGGGGGACAGACCTCTGGAAACACCATATATTTT. This sequence encodes CASSLGGQTSGNTIYF.

This clonotype has a handful of counts. This rearrangement joins TRBV7-9 to TRBJ2-7, with D maybe TRBD2 (5 bases). This CDR3 has 16 residues. The V gene lost 1 base and the J gene lost 1 base, with 14 bases spanning the gap. Germline CDR1 SEHNR, CDR2 FQNEAQ (reference sequence). The CDR3 loop reads CASSLGPGSVSYEQYF. CDR3 sequence (DNA): TGTGCCAGCAGCTTAGGTCCGGGATCTGTATCCTACGAGCAGTACTTC. Looking up the rest from reference TRBV7-9 and TRBJ2-7 gives the full variable domain: DTGVSQNPRHKITKRGQNVTFRCDPISEHNRLYWYRQTLGQGPEFLTYFQNEAQLEKSRLLSDRFSAERPKGSFSTLEIQRTEQGDSAMYLCASSLGPGSVSYEQYFGPGTRLTVT.

This clonotype has only a few counts. This chain connects TRBV9 to TRBJ2-7; 10 nucleotides match TRBD1. The J segment lost 5 bases and the V segment lost 3 bases, leaving 2 bases of the junction unmatched. Looked up from germline, CDR1 is SGDLS and CDR2 is YYNGEE. This CDR3 contains 13 residues. Here the CDR3 DNA reads TGTGCCAGCAGCGGCGGGACAGGGGACGAGCAGTACTTC. This encodes CASSGGTGDEQYF.

This clonotype was seen repeatedly, ten times or more. The chain uses TRBV12-3 or TRBV12-4 and TRBJ2-1, with a weak D call TRBD1 (5 bases). V was trimmed by 5 bases and J by 11 bases, leaving 16 bases between them. There are 13 residues in the CDR3. The DNA for the CDR3 is TGTGCCAGCAGTCTCTTCAGACAGACTCAGCAGTTCTTC. It is translated as CASSLFRQTQQFF.

This clonotype was observed a few times. This chain joins TRBV13 and TRBJ2-2; TRBD1 agrees at 9 bases. Germline-derived CDR1 and CDR2 are PRHDT and FYEKMQ (reference sequence). The CDR3 covers 16 residues. Germline trimming cut 4 bases from V and 3 bases from J; bases unmatched to any gene: 6. The CDR3 sequence is CASSSPGQGYTGELFF. The CDR3 bases are TGTGCCAGCAGCTCGCCGGGACAGGGTTACACCGGGGAGCTGTTTTTT. The variable domain in full, completed from reference TRBV13 and TRBJ2-2, reads AAGVIQSPRHLIKEKRETATLKCYPIPRHDTVYWYQQGPGQDPQFLISFYEKMQSDKGSIPDRFSAQQFSDYHSELNMSSLELGDSALYFCASSSPGQGYTGELFFGEGSRLTVL.